The 3 T cell receptor beta chains below come from one sample, sequenced in a study of blood T cell repertoires in COVID-19. Repertoires were generated with immunoSEQ multiplex PCR, while TCRdb's copy carries only in-frame clones and drops some. Of roughly 150,000 clones listed, over 75% are singletons. The sample comprised peripheral blood. Receptors originate from a human donor in a cohort sampled during active COVID-19.

The chain has TRBV9 and TRBJ2-1; 8 bases agree with TRBD1. Germline CDR1 SGDLS, CDR2 YYNGEE. CDR3 length: 15 residues. V shed 0 bases and J 8 bases; nucleotides not matched to a gene: 7. CDR3 protein: CASSVENRGSDEQFF. CDR3 sequence (DNA): TGTGCCAGCAGCGTAGAGAACAGGGGGTCCGATGAGCAGTTCTTC.

The V gene is TRBV5-5, the J gene TRBJ1-1, with D possibly being TRBD1 (5 bases). The CDR3 length is 14 residues. V lost 4 bases, J lost 3 bases, and 13 bases lay in between. Germline-derived CDR1 and CDR2 are SGHKS and YYEKEE (reference sequence). The CDR3 DNA is TGTGCCAGCAGCACATTCCAGGGCTACACTGAAGCTTTCTTT. It yields the protein CASSTFQGYTEAFF. Together with reference TRBV5-5 and TRBJ1-1, the CDR3 gives the full variable domain: DAGVTQSPTHLIKTRGQQVTLRCSPISGHKSVSWYQQVLGQGPQFIFQYYEKEERGRGNFPDRFSARQFPNYSSELNVNALLLGDSALYLCASSTFQGYTEAFFGQGTRLTVV.

The chain links TRBV7-7 to TRBJ2-1; D ambiguous. Per the germline V gene, CDR1 is SSHAT and CDR2 is FNYEAQ (reference sequence). V was trimmed by 8 bases and J by 0 bases, leaving 8 bases between them. There are 13 residues in the CDR3. The CDR3 nucleotides read TGTGCCAGCGCCCTAGACTCCTACAATGAGCAGTTCTTC. Protein: CASALDSYNEQFF.